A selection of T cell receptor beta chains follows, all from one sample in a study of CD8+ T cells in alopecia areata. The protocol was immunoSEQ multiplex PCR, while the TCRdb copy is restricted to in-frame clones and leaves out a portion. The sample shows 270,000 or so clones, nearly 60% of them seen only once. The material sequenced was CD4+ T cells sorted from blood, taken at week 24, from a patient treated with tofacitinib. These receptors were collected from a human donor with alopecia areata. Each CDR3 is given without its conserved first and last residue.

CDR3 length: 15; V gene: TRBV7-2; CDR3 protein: ASSSGQGTTGANVLT
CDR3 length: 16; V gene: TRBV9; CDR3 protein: ASSVPWAATLAKNIQY
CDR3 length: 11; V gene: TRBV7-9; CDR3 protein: ASSPSGSYGYT
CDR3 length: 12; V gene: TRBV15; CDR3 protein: ATSRDSPLAEQF
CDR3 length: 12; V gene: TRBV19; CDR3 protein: ASSIGQDRQPQH
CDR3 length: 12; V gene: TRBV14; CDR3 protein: ASSQEMAASEQF
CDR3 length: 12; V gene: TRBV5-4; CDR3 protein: ASSLRGSKETQY
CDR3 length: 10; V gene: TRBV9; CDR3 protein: ASSPGANGYT
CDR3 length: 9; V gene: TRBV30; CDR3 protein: AGSHYNEQF
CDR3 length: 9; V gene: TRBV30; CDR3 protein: AWRTTDTQY
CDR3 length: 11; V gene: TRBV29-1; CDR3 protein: SAGGTSTGELF
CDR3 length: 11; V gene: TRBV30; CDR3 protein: AWSTGGSYEQY
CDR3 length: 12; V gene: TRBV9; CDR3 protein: ASSSRARGTEAF
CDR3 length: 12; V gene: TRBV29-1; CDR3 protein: SVTPGQGVYEQY
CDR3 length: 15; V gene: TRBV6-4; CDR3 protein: ATHMPSIHQHGTEAF
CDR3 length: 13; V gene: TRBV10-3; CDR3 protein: AIAQALSGANVLT
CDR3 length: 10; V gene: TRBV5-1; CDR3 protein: ASSLNGSPLH
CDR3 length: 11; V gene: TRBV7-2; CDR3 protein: ASSFPGVETQY
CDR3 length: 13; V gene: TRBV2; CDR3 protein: ASSVRAGVTDTQY
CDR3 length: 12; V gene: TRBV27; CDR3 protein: ASCLRGGPDEQF
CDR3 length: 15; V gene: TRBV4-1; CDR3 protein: ASSQDKTGGVTDTQY
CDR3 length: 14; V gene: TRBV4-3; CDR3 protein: ASSQETGGLLETQY
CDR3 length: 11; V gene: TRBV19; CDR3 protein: ASLRGGDEKLF
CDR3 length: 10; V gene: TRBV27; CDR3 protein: ASSLRRDTQY
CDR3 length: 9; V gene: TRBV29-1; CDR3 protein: SVSGANGYT
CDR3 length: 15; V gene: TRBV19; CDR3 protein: ASSTDPPQRANEKLF
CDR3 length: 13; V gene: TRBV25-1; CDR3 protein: ASGIAGDHTDTQY
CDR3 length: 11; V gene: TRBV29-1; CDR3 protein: SVGPERPDTQY
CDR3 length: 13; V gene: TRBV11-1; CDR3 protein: ASSFGGGSSYEQY
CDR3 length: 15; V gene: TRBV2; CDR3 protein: ASSGAGRSSGANVLT
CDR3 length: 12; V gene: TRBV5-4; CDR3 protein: ASSLAGNNSPLH
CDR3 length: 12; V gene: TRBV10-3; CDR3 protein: AISERGLADTQY
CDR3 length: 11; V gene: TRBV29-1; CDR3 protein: SFANLAYNEQF
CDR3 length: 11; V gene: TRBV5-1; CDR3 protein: ASKPTGQDGYT
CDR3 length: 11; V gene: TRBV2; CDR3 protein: ASRGLGPYGYT
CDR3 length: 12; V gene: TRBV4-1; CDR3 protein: ASSQERSVETQY
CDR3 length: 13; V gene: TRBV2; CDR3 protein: ASSGVAGGQETQY
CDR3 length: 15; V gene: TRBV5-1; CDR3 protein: ASSLAGQVGRNEKLF
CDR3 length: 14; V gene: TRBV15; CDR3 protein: ATSRGGPGTSYEQY
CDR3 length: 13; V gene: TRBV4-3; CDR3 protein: ASSSKAGPRQPQH
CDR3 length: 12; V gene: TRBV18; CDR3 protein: ASSPDRDVYGYT
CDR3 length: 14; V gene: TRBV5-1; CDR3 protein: ASSPRGARGVNEQY
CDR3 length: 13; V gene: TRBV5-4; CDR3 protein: ASTLGQGGTRSYT
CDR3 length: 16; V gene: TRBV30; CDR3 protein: AWKPPPPSGGERETQY
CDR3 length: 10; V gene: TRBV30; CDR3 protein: AEDGPYTEAF
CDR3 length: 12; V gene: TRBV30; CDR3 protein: AEMSGVGTDTQY
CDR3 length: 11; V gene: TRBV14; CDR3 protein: ASSKGLGGTQY
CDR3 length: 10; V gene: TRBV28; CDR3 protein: ASSPVRDEQF
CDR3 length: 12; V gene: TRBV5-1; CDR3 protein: ASLLLPNSNEQF
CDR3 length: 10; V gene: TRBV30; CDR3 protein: AWGPSRTEAF
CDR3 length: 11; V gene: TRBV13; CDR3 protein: ASIQVGGTEAF